What follows are 4 T cell receptor beta chains derived from one specimen sequenced in a study of shared clonotypes between healthy human individuals. The protocol was immunoSEQ multiplex PCR, while the TCRdb copy is restricted to in-frame clones and leaves out a portion. The sample records about 2.4 million clones, approximately 94% being singletons. The sample comprised naive CD4+ T cells from PBMCs. Subset of the sample: CD45RA+ positively selected. These receptors were collected from a man between 18 and 29 years old in good health. Some clones in this sample may be carry-over from other donors' samples.

The chain joins TRBV13 to TRBJ2-3, with D perhaps matching TRBD1 or TRBD2 (5 bases each). Trimming took off 3 bases at V and 0 bases at J, with 13 bases between the two ends. The CDR3 sequence is 16 residues long. CDR1 is PRHDT and CDR2 is FYEKMQ in the germline V gene (reference sequence). The DNA for the CDR3 is TGTGCCAGCAGCTTGGGCTCTCGGGACAGCACAGATACGCAGTATTTT. Protein sequence: CASSLGSRDSTDTQYF.

V and J are TRBV6-1 and TRBJ2-7; TRBD1 aligns across 8 bases. CDR1 is MNHNS and CDR2 is SASEGT in the germline V gene. J lost 0 bases, V lost 7 bases, and 8 bases had no gene match. The CDR3 length is 15 residues. CDR3 region: CASIKTGVDSYEQYF. Written as DNA, the CDR3 is TGTGCCAGCATCAAGACAGGGGTGGACTCCTACGAGCAGTACTTC.

The V gene is TRBV6-5, the J gene TRBJ1-1; D is perhaps TRBD1 (5 bases). The CDR3 loop spans 13 amino acids. Trimming took 5 bases from V and 5 from J, leaving 12 bases between them. The germline CDR1 and CDR2 sequences are MNHEY and SVGAGI. This chain's CDR3 is CASSTGTQTEAFF. DNA for the CDR3: TGTGCCAGCAGTACCGGGACTCAGACTGAAGCTTTCTTT.

The chain joins TRBV28 to TRBJ2-6; D unresolved. V shed 6 bases and J shed 0 bases, with 15 bases lying between them. This CDR3 is built from 17 residues. Per germline, CDR1 MDHEN and CDR2 SYDVKM. Here the CDR3 reads CASRTRNSNSGANVLTF. As DNA, the CDR3 is TGTGCCAGCAGGACCCGGAACAGTAACTCTGGGGCCAACGTCCTGACTTTC.